These 29 T cell receptor beta chains were all obtained from the same sample, sequenced in a study of T-cell memory formation after mild COVID-19. MiXCR was run by TCRdb on the 5' RACE reads, yielding one entry per CDR3 protein. Of around 420,000 distinct CDR3 sequences in the sample, 20% to 30% were seen once. Material: PBMCs or a T cell subset sorted from them (not recorded which). All receptors derive from an adult woman who had mild COVID-19 (a few samples of this study predate the infection). Cell type and time point are not known.

This clonotype occurred a few times. The genes are TRBV7-3 and TRBJ2-1; TRBD2 might be the D (5 bases). CDR3 length: 14 residues. Between the trimmed V and J ends, which lost 2 bases and 10 bases, there was a span of 15 bases. The V gene's germline CDR1 is SGHTA and CDR2 FQGTGA. CDR3 sequence: CASSLGSVTTEQFF. CDR3 DNA sequence: TGTGCCAGCAGCTTAGGTAGTGTGACTACCGAGCAGTTCTTC.

The chain couples TRBV18 to TRBJ1-2; D ambiguous. V was clipped by 3 bases and J by 0 bases, with 8 bases between them. Germline assignment: CDR1 KGHSH and CDR2 LQKENI. This CDR3 has 14 amino acids. CDR3 region: CASSPGPSNYGYTF. CDR3 in DNA: TGTGCCAGCTCACCTGGACCGTCTAACTATGGCTACACCTTC.

V usage is TRBV27 and J usage is TRBJ2-2; no reliable D call. Deletions cut 5 bases from V and 6 bases from J, with 7 bases between. The CDR3 runs to 12 residues. Germline-derived CDR1 and CDR2 are MNHEY and SMNVEV (reference sequence). CDR3 coding DNA: TGTGCCAGCAGTCCCCAGGCCGGGGAGCTGTTTTTT. It specifies CASSPQAGELFF.

This clonotype was seen a handful of times. CDR3 region: CASRPGQGTYNEQFF. The CDR3, as DNA: TGTGCCAGCAGGCCCGGACAGGGGACCTACAATGAGCAGTTCTTC. The genes are TRBV7-3 and TRBJ2-1; 9 bases agree with TRBD1. CDR3 size: 15 residues. Looked up from germline, CDR1 is SGHTA and CDR2 is FQGTGA. V trimming: 6 bases; J trimming: 2 bases; junction bases outside the gene matches: 5.

This chain links TRBV7-2 with TRBJ2-7, with 7 nucleotides matching TRBD2. The CDR3 contains 15 residues. The ends lost 2 bases at V and 3 bases at J; junction bases unmatched: 7. CDR1 SGHTA and CDR2 FQGNSA come from the germline V gene. CDR3 sequence reads: CASSLHQGGGYEQYF. The CDR3 bases are TGTGCCAGCAGCTTACATCAGGGCGGGGGCTACGAGCAGTACTTC. The full variable domain, completed using reference TRBV7-2 and TRBJ2-7, is GAGVSQSPSNKVTEKGKDVELRCDPISGHTALYWYRQSLGQGLEFLIYFQGNSAPDKSGLPSDRFSAERTGGSVSTLTIQRTQQEDSAVYLCASSLHQGGGYEQYFGPGTRLTVT.

This clonotype has just a few counts. V is TRBV24-1 and J is TRBJ1-5; D is perhaps TRBD1 (6 bases). CDR3 length: 16 residues. Trimming pared 3 bases from V and 0 bases from J, leaving 11 bases between. Germline CDR1 reads KGHDR; CDR2 reads SFDVKD. CDR3 residues: CATSDPQGHSNQPQHF. The CDR3 DNA sequence: TGTGCCACCAGTGATCCACAGGGCCATAGCAATCAGCCCCAGCATTTT.

CDR3 sequence reads: CASSEQGEAFF. The CDR3 DNA is TGTGCCAGCAGTGAACAGGGAGAAGCTTTCTTT. This sequence joins TRBV12-3 or TRBV12-4 and TRBJ1-1, with a tentative D call TRBD1 (6 bases). Trimming shortened V by 5 bases and J by 8 bases, and 9 bases separated the two germline ends. The CDR3 consists of 11 residues.

This clonotype was counted between two and nine times. The rearrangement joins TRBV19 to TRBJ2-1; D possibly corresponds to TRBD2 (5 bases). V was trimmed by 3 bases and J by 10 bases, leaving 16 bases between them. In germline, CDR1 is LNHDA, CDR2 SQIVND (reference sequence). The length of the CDR3 is 14 residues. The CDR3 DNA sequence: TGTGCCAGTAGTATGGCCCCTCAACCGGGGGAGCAGTTCTTC. Translating it yields CASSMAPQPGEQFF.

The chain recombines TRBV15 with TRBJ2-5; the D gene is possibly TRBD2 (5 bases). This CDR3 has 14 residues. Germline CDR1 LNHNV, CDR2 YYDKDF (reference sequence). V dropped 1 base and J dropped 0 bases, with 6 bases sitting between them. The CDR3 coding sequence is TGTGCCACCAGCAGAGGGGAGTACCAAGAGACCCAGTACTTC. It translates to CATSRGEYQETQYF. Supplemented by reference TRBV15 and TRBJ2-5, the full variable domain reads DAMVIQNPRYQVTQFGKPVTLSCSQTLNHNVMYWYQQKSSQAPKLLFHYYDKDFNNEADTPDNFQSRRPNTSFCFLDIRSPGLGDTAMYLCATSRGEYQETQYFGPGTRLLVL.

This clonotype was counted between two and nine times. The rearrangement links TRBV6-1 to TRBJ1-1; 7 bases match TRBD1. With 7 bases clipped from V and 7 bases from J, the junction kept 15 bases outside the gene matches. The CDR3 sequence is 15 residues long. The germline V gene has CDR1 MNHNS and CDR2 SASEGT. Here the CDR3 DNA reads TGTGCCAGCACCCTACCGCAGGGGGTTAAGGGTGAAGCTTTCTTT. This encodes CASTLPQGVKGEAFF.

This clonotype was observed a handful of times. The CDR3 sequence is CSVGTGGSNQPQHF. In DNA, the CDR3 is TGCAGCGTAGGGACAGGGGGTAGCAATCAGCCCCAGCATTTT. This chain joins TRBV29-1 and TRBJ1-5; TRBD1 matches 11 bases. Per germline, CDR1 SQVTM and CDR2 ANQGSEA. The V gene end was trimmed by 6 bases and the J gene end by 0 bases; junction bases not matched to a gene: 1. This CDR3 is built from 14 residues.

The sample holds a few counts of this clonotype. The chain joins TRBV4-1 to TRBJ1-2; 9 bases line up with TRBD1. Germline CDR1 reads MGHRA; CDR2 reads YSYEKL. With V trimmed by 4 bases and J by 7 bases, 7 bases remained unmatched. The CDR3 runs to 14 residues. The CDR3 reads CASSPTGGVIGYTF. The CDR3 DNA reads as TGCGCCAGCAGCCCGACAGGGGGTGTAATTGGCTACACCTTC.

This chain joins TRBV6-5 and TRBJ2-6; D not resolved. The V and J ends lost 6 bases and 1 base respectively, with 13 bases between them. The V gene's germline CDR1 is MNHEY and CDR2 SVGAGI. The CDR3 has 16 amino acids. For the CDR3, the DNA is TGTGCCAGCAGATCCCCGACGAAGTCTGGGGCCAACGTCCTGACTTTC. It is translated as CASRSPTKSGANVLTF.

The table lists this clonotype with a few counts. This rearrangement joins TRBV4-3 to TRBJ2-7; no clear D gene. In germline, CDR1 is LGHNA, CDR2 YSLEER. The length of the CDR3 is 13 residues. The V end lost 0 bases, the J end lost 5 bases, and 8 bases lay between the germline ends. The CDR3 nucleotides read TGCGCCAGCAGCCAAGATCATAGGAACGAGCAGTACTTC. As protein: CASSQDHRNEQYF.

V gene TRBV20-1 combines with J gene TRBJ2-1, with 9 bases matching TRBD2. The CDR3 spans 15 residues. V shed 2 bases, J shed 7 bases, and the junction held 9 bases outside the gene matches. Germline V gives CDR1 DFQATT, CDR2 SNEGSKA (reference sequence). The CDR3 region has the DNA TGCAGTGCTAGAAAAATAGCGGGAGTGGGTAATGAGCAGTTCTTC. This gives the protein CSARKIAGVGNEQFF.

The V call is TRBV12-3 or TRBV12-4, the J call TRBJ2-7, with D hard to call. V was trimmed by 4 bases and J by 0 bases, leaving 10 bases between them. This CDR3 is built from 14 residues. CDR3 region: CASSSKSSSYEQYF. The CDR3 nucleotides are TGTGCCAGCAGTTCAAAAAGCAGCTCCTACGAGCAGTACTTC.

The chain carries TRBV9 and TRBJ2-5; D is ambiguous. The CDR3 runs 14 residues. The V and J ends lost 0 bases and 4 bases respectively, with 10 bases between them. The germline CDR1 and CDR2 sequences are SGDLS and YYNGEE. Here the CDR3 reads CASSVGIGVETQYF. The CDR3 DNA reads as TGTGCCAGCAGCGTAGGCATAGGCGTAGAGACCCAGTACTTC.

This clonotype has only one observation. V usage is TRBV9 and J usage is TRBJ2-3; D unclear. Germline V gene sequence: CDR1 SGDLS, CDR2 YYNGEE. Deletions cut 1 base from V and 7 bases from J, with 16 bases between. The CDR3 is 15 amino acids. The CDR3 DNA sequence: TGTGCCAGCAGCGTATCCCCGGACCGGCGGAATACGCAGTATTTT. This sequence encodes CASSVSPDRRNTQYF.

The V gene is TRBV7-2, the J gene TRBJ2-2; 11 bases line up with TRBD2. This CDR3 has 19 amino acids. In germline, CDR1 is SGHTA, CDR2 FQGNSA. V lost 5 bases, J lost 4 bases, and 15 bases stayed unmatched. The CDR3 bases are TGTGCCAGCAGCCCCAGACTAGCGGGGTCCCGCTACAGCACCGGGGAGCTGTTTTTT. Its protein product is CASSPRLAGSRYSTGELFF.

The rearrangement joins TRBV6-2 or TRBV6-3 to TRBJ2-3; weak D call: TRBD2 (5 bases). This CDR3 comprises 15 residues. The V and J ends lost 10 bases and 2 bases respectively, with 19 bases between them. CDR1 and CDR2 from the germline V gene are MNHEY and SVGEGT. CDR3 residues: CATGPSDSFTDTQYF. DNA of the CDR3: TGTGCCACCGGACCCTCGGACTCTTTCACAGATACGCAGTATTTT.

The chain combines TRBV18 with TRBJ2-2; TRBD1 agrees at 7 bases. This CDR3 spans 15 amino acids. V was pared by 6 bases and J by 5 bases, with 9 bases of the junction left unmatched. Germline CDR1 reads KGHSH; CDR2 reads LQKENI. CDR3 in amino acids: CASSPYARGTGELFF. CDR3 coding DNA: TGTGCCAGCTCCCCCTACGCCAGGGGGACCGGGGAGCTGTTTTTT. The full variable domain, with the rest looked up from reference TRBV18 and TRBJ2-2, is NAGVMQNPRHLVRRRGQEARLRCSPMKGHSHVYWYRQLPEEGLKFMVYLQKENIIDESGMPKERFSAEFPKEGPSILRIQQVVRGDSAAYFCASSPYARGTGELFFGEGSRLTVL.

This clonotype was seen a few times. The chain employs TRBV20-1 and TRBJ2-1, with 12 bases fitting TRBD2. Germline CDR1 reads DFQATT; CDR2 reads SNEGSKA (reference sequence). With V trimmed by 0 bases and J by 6 bases, 3 bases remained unmatched. CDR3 length equals 15 residues. This chain's CDR3 is CSAREASGGVNEQFF. The DNA for the CDR3 is TGCAGTGCTAGAGAAGCTAGCGGGGGGGTCAATGAGCAGTTCTTC.

Ten or more counts support this clonotype. The V call is TRBV10-3, the J call TRBJ2-7; 12 nucleotides align to TRBD2. CDR3 length: 17 amino acids. V shed 0 bases, J shed 5 bases, and the junction held 8 bases outside the gene matches. Germline V lookup: CDR1 ENHRY, CDR2 SYGVKD. The CDR3 spells CAISESPLAGGPHEQYF. The CDR3 nucleotides are TGTGCCATCAGTGAGTCTCCACTAGCGGGAGGACCCCACGAGCAGTACTTC.

The J gene is TRBJ2-3, the V gene TRBV20-1; no firm D call. The germline V gene encodes CDR1 DFQATT and CDR2 SNEGSKA (reference sequence). The CDR3 sequence is 11 residues long. V lost 5 bases to trimming and J lost 5 bases, with 8 bases between them. Here the CDR3 reads CSAWVGDTQYF. The CDR3 DNA follows: TGCAGTGCTTGGGTCGGAGATACGCAGTATTTT.

The chain links TRBV10-3 to TRBJ1-1; tentatively, D is TRBD1 (5 bases). This CDR3 is 11 amino acids long. Germline V gives CDR1 ENHRY, CDR2 SYGVKD. V gave up 8 bases and J gave up 3 bases, with 7 bases separating them. This chain's CDR3 is CAIVGDTEAFF. The CDR3 DNA sequence: TGTGCCATCGTAGGGGACACTGAAGCTTTCTTT.

The chain carries TRBV5-6 and TRBJ2-7; D is unclear. This CDR3 contains 14 residues. The germline CDR1 and CDR2 sequences are SGHDT and YYEEEE. Trimming took off 0 bases at V and 2 bases at J, with 9 bases between the two ends. The CDR3 nucleotides read TGTGCCAGCAGCTTGGTTGAGAGGCCCTACGAGCAGTACTTC. This encodes CASSLVERPYEQYF. Complete variable domain (other parts from reference TRBV5-6 and TRBJ2-7): DAGVTQSPTHLIKTRGQQVTLRCSPKSGHDTVSWYQQALGQGPQFIFQYYEEEERQRGNFPDRFSGHQFPNYSSELNVNALLLGDSALYLCASSLVERPYEQYFGPGTRLTVT.

J is TRBJ2-5 and V is TRBV4-1; D tentatively reads TRBD1 or TRBD2 (5 bases each). Germline V gene sequence: CDR1 MGHRA, CDR2 YSYEKL. The CDR3 covers 15 residues. V lost 0 bases, J lost 4 bases, and 12 bases lay in between. CDR3 residues: CASSQDWAGRETQYF. The CDR3 DNA reads TGCGCCAGCAGCCAAGATTGGGCAGGGAGAGAGACCCAGTACTTC.

The chain couples TRBV19 to TRBJ1-2; D is ambiguous. CDR1 and CDR2 (germline): LNHDA, SQIVND (reference sequence). The CDR3 totals 13 residues. Deletions cut 4 bases from V and 3 bases from J, with 9 bases between. As DNA, the CDR3 is TGTGCCAGTAGTACTCGGACGGACTATGGCTACACCTTC. Amino acids: CASSTRTDYGYTF.

The gene calls are TRBV7-2 and TRBJ2-1; D ambiguous. The ends were cut back, 2 bases at V and 4 bases at J, with 12 bases in the middle. Germline CDR1 SGHTA, CDR2 FQGNSA. CDR3 length: 15 residues. CDR3 amino acids: CASSLSRSLYNEQFF. The CDR3 DNA reads TGTGCCAGCAGCTTAAGCAGGTCACTTTACAATGAGCAGTTCTTC.